In its sample, the clone carrying this T cell receptor beta chain was seen a few times. What it recognizes is unknown. This sample is drawn from a study of T-cell reconstitution after alpha-beta-depleted transplantation in children. Study-level results: High day-60 TCRbeta diversity in some patients came from surviving recipient T cells and thymic progenitors. The study reportedly traced alpha-beta T cells about two months after transplant to several hundred expanded graft clones.

Unique molecular identifiers were incorporated into the prepared TCRbeta library. TCRdb itself ran the PCR reads through MiXCR, one entry per CDR3 protein. Of about 980,000 distinct CDR3 sequences in the sample, under 30% are singletons; the top ten hold 28%. The CDR3 spans 22 residues. With V trimmed by 4 bases and J by 0 bases, 24 bases remained unmatched. Germline assignment: CDR1 PRHDT and CDR2 FYEKMQ (reference sequence). The receptor comes from a boy under three years old who had a stem cell transplant for SCID, so the T cells may come from the graft donor. The source was PBMCs, mostly from graft donor cells, collected 360 days after TCRalphabeta/CD19-depleted stem cell transplant. This sequence joins TRBV13 and TRBJ1-3, with 7 bases fitting TRBD1. DNA for the CDR3: TGTGCCAGCAGCTCAACAGGGGCCACTGGCCCCCGCGCATTTAGCTCTGGAAACACCATATATTTT. This encodes CASSSTGATGPRAFSSGNTIYF.